The subject of this entry is one T cell receptor (beta chain). Here immunoSEQ multiplex PCR was the method, and the copy in TCRdb shows in-frame clones only, minus some. Of some 97,000 clones in the sample, about 89% were seen once. This sample stems from a study of T cell responses to AZD1222 COVID-19 vaccine. Germline V gives CDR1 SEHNR, CDR2 FQNEAQ (reference sequence). CDR3 size: 18 residues. V dropped 1 base and J dropped 2; count of bases not matched to a gene: 10. The sequenced sample was peripheral blood, obtained on day 0 of AZD1222 vaccination. The TCR originated in an adult in good health. V gene TRBV7-9 combines with J gene TRBJ2-1, with 8 nucleotides matching TRBD1. CDR3 coding DNA: TGTGCCAGCAGCTTAGGCGGCAGGGGGCGAGTTGCCTACAATGAGCAGTTCTTC. Translated, it gives CASSLGGRGRVAYNEQFF.